These 10 T cell receptor beta chains were sequenced from one sample in a study of T-cell reconstitution after alpha-beta-depleted transplantation in children. This sample's TCRbeta library carried unique molecular identifier barcodes. TCRdb ran MiXCR on the PCR reads and lists one entry per CDR3 protein. The sample records hundreds of thousands of distinct CDR3 sequences, roughly an eighth being singletons. Sequencing used PBMCs from the stem cell graft donor, obtained from the stem cell graft. The receptors stem from a human donor who donated a stem cell graft to a child with combined immunodeficiency.

V usage is TRBV20-1 and J usage is TRBJ2-5; D is unclear. There are 15 residues in the CDR3. V lost 0 bases to trimming and J lost 5 bases, with 16 bases between them. Germline CDR1 and CDR2: DFQATT and SNEGSKA (reference sequence). CDR3 sequence: CSARDTYGFEETQYF. CDR3 bases: TGCAGTGCTAGAGATACCTATGGGTTCGAGGAGACCCAGTACTTC.

This sequence joins TRBV6-2 or TRBV6-3 and TRBJ2-1; TRBD2 matches at 8 bases. The ends lost 4 bases at V and 8 bases at J; junction bases unmatched: 4. Germline V gene lookup returns CDR1 MNHEY and CDR2 SVGEGT. The CDR3 is 13 amino acids. This CDR3 is CASSFWTSYEQFF. As DNA, the CDR3 is TGTGCCAGCAGTTTTTGGACTAGCTATGAGCAGTTCTTC.

On this clonotype itself: A much more abundant neighbour one base away suggests this may be a read error. The CDR3 does not close with the conserved phenylalanine or tryptophan, likely indicating a read error. The rearrangement joins TRBV10-3 to TRBJ1-5; 10 nucleotides align to TRBD1. The CDR3 is made up of 16 amino acids. The germline V gene encodes CDR1 ENHRY and CDR2 SYGVKD. The V gene end was trimmed by 3 bases and the J gene end by 2 bases; junction bases not matched to a gene: 4. Here the CDR3 reads CAISDGDRGGNQPQHC. In nucleotides, the CDR3 is TGTGCCATCAGTGACGGGGACAGGGGAGGCAATCAGCCCCAGCATTGT.

This clonotype was observed a handful of times. This sequence joins TRBV9 and TRBJ1-1, with D unresolved. V shed 3 bases and J shed 2 bases, with 17 bases lying between them. This CDR3 is built from 16 residues. Per the germline V gene, CDR1 is SGDLS and CDR2 is YYNGEE. The CDR3 region is CASSAGGRPLNTEAFF. DNA of the CDR3: TGTGCCAGCAGCGCCGGCGGGAGGCCATTAAACACTGAAGCTTTCTTT.

This chain joins TRBV11-2 and TRBJ2-1; a weak D match, TRBD1 (6 bases). V was cut by 5 bases and J by 5 bases, with 22 bases left in between. The CDR3 totals 17 residues. Germline CDR1 and CDR2: SGHAT and FQNNGV. The CDR3 DNA follows: TGTGCCAGCAGCCCCTTCCTTCGGACAGCCCGGGACAATGAGCAGTTCTTC. Amino acid sequence: CASSPFLRTARDNEQFF.

This clonotype has a count of ten or more. The rearrangement links TRBV12-3 or TRBV12-4 to TRBJ2-3; 9 nucleotides align to TRBD1. The CDR3 consists of 15 residues. V trimming: 5 bases; J trimming: 1 base; junction bases outside the gene matches: 4. For the CDR3, the DNA is TGTGCCAGCAGTCCAGGGGACAGGGGCACAGATACGCAGTATTTT. Protein product: CASSPGDRGTDTQYF.

This clonotype was detected only a few times. The CDR3 loop is CAWSADRGLLEQYF. CDR3 coding DNA: TGTGCCTGGAGTGCCGACAGGGGGCTGCTCGAGCAGTACTTC. The rearrangement uses TRBV30 and TRBJ2-7, with 10 bases identical to TRBD1. J was trimmed by 6 bases and V by 1 base; bases with no gene match: 6. Germline V gene lookup returns CDR1 GTSNPN and CDR2 SVGIG (reference sequence). The CDR3 is 14 amino acids.

The rearrangement joins TRBV29-1 to TRBJ2-4; tentative D call: TRBD2 (7 bases). The V gene's germline CDR1 is SQVTM and CDR2 ANQGSEA. V lost 3 bases to trimming and J lost 9 bases, with 15 bases between them. The CDR3 contains 13 residues. The CDR3 spells CSVEAGARSIQYF. CDR3 DNA: TGCAGCGTTGAGGCGGGGGCGCGGTCCATTCAGTACTTC.

This clonotype was counted many times. The chain links TRBV7-9 to TRBJ1-5; no definite D call. CDR3 length: 14 residues. Germline CDR1 reads SEHNR; CDR2 reads FQNEAQ (reference sequence). V was clipped by 5 bases and J by 1 base, with 9 bases between them. The CDR3 DNA sequence: TGTGCCAGCAGCGATTCGGACAGCAATCAGCCCCAGCATTTT. Its translation is CASSDSDSNQPQHF.

V and J are TRBV11-3 and TRBJ2-1, with 14 bases fitting TRBD2. Per germline, CDR1 SGHNT and CDR2 YENEEA. The CDR3 consists of 15 residues. The ends lost 3 bases at V and 8 bases at J; junction bases unmatched: 3. Here the CDR3 reads CASSFGTSGRDEQFF. For the CDR3, the DNA is TGTGCCAGCAGCTTTGGGACTAGCGGGAGAGATGAGCAGTTCTTC. Together with reference TRBV11-3 and TRBJ2-1, the CDR3 gives the full variable domain: EAGVVQSPRYKIIEKKQPVAFWCNPISGHNTLYWYLQNLGQGPELLIRYENEEAVDDSQLPKDRFSAERLKGVDSTLKIQPAELGDSAVYLCASSFGTSGRDEQFFGPGTRLTVL.